These T cell receptor beta chains were read from a single sample in a study of CD8+CD57+ T cells in acquired aplastic anemia. TCRdb re-derived calls from the reads in MiXCR, one entry per CDR3 protein. The table lists 200,000 to 250,000 distinct CDR3 sequences, about 44% of them singletons. Sequenced sample: sorted CD4+, CD8+, or CD8+CD57+ T cells (not recorded which) from PBMCs. All receptors derive from a human donor with aplastic anemia. The conserved cysteine and the conserved F or W are not part of the CDR3 here.

CDR3 protein	V gene	J gene
ASSESTASGLDYEQY	TRBV10-1	TRBJ2-7
ASSYSRTGWENTEAF	TRBV6-5	TRBJ1-1
ASSASTSAGYEQY	TRBV12-3/TRBV12-4	TRBJ2-7
ASSGTGTENTIY	TRBV6-1	TRBJ1-3
ASSLSRSSSYNEQF	TRBV7-3	TRBJ2-1
ATTGASYEQY	TRBV15	TRBJ2-7
ASTAGTSGGLETQY	TRBV12-3/TRBV12-4	TRBJ2-5
ASSIGSRVNQPQH	TRBV19	TRBJ1-5
ASSRSVGDYGYT	TRBV7-9	TRBJ1-2
ASRSTPDTGAF	TRBV5-5	TRBJ1-1
ASSSRSTEAF	TRBV7-9	TRBJ1-1
ASSWAGGYNEQF	TRBV6-5	TRBJ2-1
AGRRGFGYT	TRBV10-1	TRBJ1-2
ASSASGSGITIY	TRBV28	TRBJ1-3
ASMTSGSSDEQY	TRBV5-4	TRBJ2-7
ATSRDGQEQF	TRBV15	TRBJ2-1
ASSASGQGLRVNQPQH	TRBV6-1	TRBJ1-5
SVELVSGGGYEQY	TRBV29-1	TRBJ2-7
ASSEDGGAQH	TRBV2	TRBJ1-5
ASSYSRLAPDEQF	TRBV6-5	TRBJ2-1
ASSEAPRTAYEQY	TRBV2	TRBJ2-7
ASSLGGGRNYGYT	TRBV7-8	TRBJ1-2
ASSPARGFQPQH	TRBV27	TRBJ1-5
SEEGSSGGTDTQY	TRBV20-1	TRBJ2-3
ASSEGADRGYT	TRBV2	TRBJ1-2
ASSPGTGPGNTIY	TRBV4-3	TRBJ1-3
ASSIAGGGTEAF	TRBV19	TRBJ1-1
ASSQAGDRVNTEAF	TRBV3-2	TRBJ1-1
ATSSSEGSYNEQF	TRBV24-1	TRBJ2-1
SVDGTPYGYT	TRBV29-1	TRBJ1-2
ASSRSTTTDEKLF	TRBV28	TRBJ1-4
ASTYGSEGTDTQY	TRBV5-1	TRBJ2-3
ASSQQGSFETQY	TRBV4-1	TRBJ2-5
ASTTQQGLGYYGYT	TRBV19	TRBJ1-2
SASPGERHTGAF	TRBV20-1	TRBJ1-1
AWSAIRGPSYNEQF	TRBV30	TRBJ2-1
AVTPGTSDTDTQY	TRBV2	TRBJ2-3
SAGRGVNNEQF	TRBV20-1	TRBJ2-1
ASSVGRVEDEQY	TRBV9	TRBJ2-7
SVDSREASYEQY	TRBV29-1	TRBJ2-7